Given below is one T cell receptor (beta chain) in context. This record comes from a study of CD8 T cells in ankylosing spondylitis. Making use of molecular barcodes, quantitative 5'-RACE generated TCR beta libraries. TCRdb redid the calling of the 5' RACE reads with MiXCR, one entry per CDR3 protein. The profile shows 55,000 or so distinct CDR3 sequences, about 7% of them singletons. CDR1 and CDR2 (germline): LNHDA, SQIVND (reference sequence). There are 14 residues in the CDR3. Trimming took off 7 bases at V and 0 bases at J, with 10 bases between the two ends. The chain is built from TRBV19 and TRBJ1-3; D ambiguous. Specimen: blood, either unsorted or a sorted T cell fraction (not recorded which). The TCR originated in a female donor with ankylosing spondylitis or in good health (not recorded which). CDR3 DNA: TGTGCCAGTAATGACGCCGCCTCTGGAAACACCATATATTTT. Protein sequence: CASNDAASGNTIYF. The complete variable domain, with remaining parts taken from reference TRBV19 and TRBJ1-3, reads DGGITQSPKYLFRKEGQNVTLSCEQNLNHDAMYWYRQDPGQGLRLIYYSQIVNDFQKGDIAEGYSVSREKKESFPLTVTSAQKNPTAFYLCASNDAASGNTIYFGEGSWLTVV.